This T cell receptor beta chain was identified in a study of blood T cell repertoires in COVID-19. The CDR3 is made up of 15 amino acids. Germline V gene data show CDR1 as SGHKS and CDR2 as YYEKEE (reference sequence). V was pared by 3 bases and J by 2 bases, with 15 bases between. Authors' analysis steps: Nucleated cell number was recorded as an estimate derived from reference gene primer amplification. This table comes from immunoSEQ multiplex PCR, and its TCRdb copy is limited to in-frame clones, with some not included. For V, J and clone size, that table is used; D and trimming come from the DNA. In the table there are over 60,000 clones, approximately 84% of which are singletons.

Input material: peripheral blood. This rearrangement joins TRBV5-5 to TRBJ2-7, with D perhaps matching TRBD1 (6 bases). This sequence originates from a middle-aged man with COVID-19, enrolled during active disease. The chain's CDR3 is CASSSYGTLPYEQYF. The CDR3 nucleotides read TGTGCCAGCAGCTCCTACGGGACACTACCCTACGAGCAGTACTTC.